This entry describes one T cell receptor beta chain. This record comes from a study of a mutant IDH1 vaccine in newly diagnosed glioma. Study background: Treatment recipients were about 60% male and around 40% female, and their mean age was around 40 years. Beforehand, treatment had been radiotherapy, temozolomide, or both; the majority received both.

The CDR3 is 13 residues long. Trimming took 1 base from V and 7 from J, leaving 10 bases between them. Germline-derived CDR1 and CDR2 are SGHTA and FQGNSA. Generated by immunoSEQ multiplex PCR, the TCRdb table keeps only in-frame clones and is missing some. Seen here are tens of thousands of clones, about four fifths observed once, and the top ten hold approximately 4.5%. The time point denotes: baseline, week 1 (first vaccination visit). The treatment is: pre-vaccination baseline after standard-of-care therapy. The sequenced sample was peripheral blood mononuclear cells (PBMCs), obtained from a glioma patient treated with radiotherapy, temozolomide or both. This TCR was sampled from a woman in her late teens or twenties with glioma. Some clones in this sample may be carry-over from other donors' samples. The J gene is TRBJ1-2, the V gene TRBV7-2; no firm D call. The CDR3 here is CASSLDSSAGYTF. CDR3 bases: TGTGCCAGCAGCTTAGACAGCAGCGCTGGCTACACCTTC. The whole variable domain, filled in from reference TRBV7-2 and TRBJ1-2, reads GAGVSQSPSNKVTEKGKDVELRCDPISGHTALYWYRQSLGQGLEFLIYFQGNSAPDKSGLPSDRFSAERTGGSVSTLTIQRTQQEDSAVYLCASSLDSSAGYTFGSGTRLTVV.